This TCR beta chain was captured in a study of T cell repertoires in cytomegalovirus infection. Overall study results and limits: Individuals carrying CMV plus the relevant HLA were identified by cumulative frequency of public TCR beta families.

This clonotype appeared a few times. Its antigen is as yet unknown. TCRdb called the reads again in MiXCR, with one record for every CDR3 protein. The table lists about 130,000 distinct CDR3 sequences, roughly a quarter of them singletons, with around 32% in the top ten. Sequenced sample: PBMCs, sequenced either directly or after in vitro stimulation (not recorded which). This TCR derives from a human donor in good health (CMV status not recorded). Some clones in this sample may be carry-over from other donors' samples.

As DNA, the CDR3 is TGTGCCAGCAGACCGCACAGGGTACGCCCCGGGGAGCTGTTTTTT. Its translation: CASRPHRVRPGELFF. V usage is TRBV6-5 and J usage is TRBJ2-2, with D perhaps TRBD1 (6 bases). CDR1 and CDR2 (germline): MNHEY, SVGAGI. Trimming left V 6 bases short and J 6 bases short, with 17 bases between. The CDR3 contains 15 residues.